This entry features one TCR beta chain sequence. Its antigen is unknown. The data stem from a study of T cell responses to AZD1222 COVID-19 vaccine. Assay used: immunoSEQ multiplex PCR; TCRdb lists only in-frame clones, some missing. The sample comprises roughly 100,000 clones, roughly 89% of which are singletons, and about two fifths rests with the top ten. Findings of the study overall: Most donors were white British, females outnumbered males, and clonal diversity was possibly underestimated. Two doses of AZD1222 preceded a rise in Spike-specific TCR breadth and depth.

The germline CDR1 and CDR2 sequences are LGHNA and YSLEER. This CDR3 spans 13 amino acids. Between the trimmed V and J ends, which lost 0 bases and 5 bases, there was a span of 7 bases. The rearrangement joins TRBV4-3 to TRBJ1-1; no definite D call. The receptor comes from an adult who received the AZD1222 COVID-19 vaccine. The sequenced sample was peripheral blood, obtained 28 days after the second AZD1222 dose. DNA for the CDR3: TGCGCCAGCAGCCAAGATTTACTGACTGAAGCTTTCTTT. Protein sequence: CASSQDLLTEAFF.